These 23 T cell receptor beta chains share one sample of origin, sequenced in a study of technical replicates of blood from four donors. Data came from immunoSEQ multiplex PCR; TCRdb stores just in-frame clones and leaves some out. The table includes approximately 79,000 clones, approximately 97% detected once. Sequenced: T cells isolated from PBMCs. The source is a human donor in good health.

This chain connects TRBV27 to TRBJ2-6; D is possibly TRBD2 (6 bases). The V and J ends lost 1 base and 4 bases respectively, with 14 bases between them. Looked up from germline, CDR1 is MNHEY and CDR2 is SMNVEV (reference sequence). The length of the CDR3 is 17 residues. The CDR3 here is CASSLLGGAQGANVLTF. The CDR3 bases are TGTGCCAGCAGTTTATTGGGAGGTGCTCAGGGGGCCAACGTCCTGACTTTC.

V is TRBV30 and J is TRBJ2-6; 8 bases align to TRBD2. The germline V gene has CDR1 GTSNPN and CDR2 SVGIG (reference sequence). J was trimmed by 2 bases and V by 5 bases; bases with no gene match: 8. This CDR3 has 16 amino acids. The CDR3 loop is CAWGRGDNAGANVLTF. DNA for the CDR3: TGTGCCTGGGGGCGGGGGGATAATGCTGGGGCCAACGTCCTGACTTTC.

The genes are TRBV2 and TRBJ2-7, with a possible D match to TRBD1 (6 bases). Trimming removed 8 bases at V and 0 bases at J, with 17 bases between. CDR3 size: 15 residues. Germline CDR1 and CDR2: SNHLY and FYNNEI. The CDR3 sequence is CASWAAGVNSYEQYF. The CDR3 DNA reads TGTGCCAGCTGGGCGGCAGGGGTGAACTCCTACGAGCAGTACTTC.

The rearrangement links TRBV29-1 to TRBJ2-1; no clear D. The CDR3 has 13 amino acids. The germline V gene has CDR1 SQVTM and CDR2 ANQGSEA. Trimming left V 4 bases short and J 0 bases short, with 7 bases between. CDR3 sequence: CSVGRSSYNEQFF. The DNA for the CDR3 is TGCAGCGTTGGCCGGAGCTCCTACAATGAGCAGTTCTTC.

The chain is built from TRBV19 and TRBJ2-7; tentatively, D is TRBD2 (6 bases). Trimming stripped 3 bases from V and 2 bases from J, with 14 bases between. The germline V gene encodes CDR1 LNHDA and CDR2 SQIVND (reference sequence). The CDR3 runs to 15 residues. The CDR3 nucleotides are TGTGCCAGTAGTATTTCCGACCGGGGGACCTACGAGCAGTACTTC. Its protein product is CASSISDRGTYEQYF.

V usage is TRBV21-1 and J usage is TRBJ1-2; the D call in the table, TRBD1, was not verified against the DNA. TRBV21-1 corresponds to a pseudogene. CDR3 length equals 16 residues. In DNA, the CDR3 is TGTGCCAGCAGCAAACTCCAAGGACAGGGTGTTGAAGTCTACACCTTC. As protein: CASSKLQGQGVEVYTF.

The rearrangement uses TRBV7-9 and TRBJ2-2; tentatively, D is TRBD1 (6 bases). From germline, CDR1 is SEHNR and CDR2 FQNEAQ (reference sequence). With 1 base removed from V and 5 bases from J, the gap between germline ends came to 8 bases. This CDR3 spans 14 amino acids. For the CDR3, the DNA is TGTGCCAGCAGCTTAGAAGGGGGTACCGGGGAGCTGTTTTTT. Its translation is CASSLEGGTGELFF.

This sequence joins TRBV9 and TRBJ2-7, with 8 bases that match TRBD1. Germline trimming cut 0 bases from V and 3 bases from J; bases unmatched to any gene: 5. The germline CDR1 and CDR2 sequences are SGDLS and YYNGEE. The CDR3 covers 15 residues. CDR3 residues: CASSVEDRAYYEQYF. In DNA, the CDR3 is TGTGCCAGCAGCGTAGAGGACAGGGCCTACTACGAGCAGTACTTC.

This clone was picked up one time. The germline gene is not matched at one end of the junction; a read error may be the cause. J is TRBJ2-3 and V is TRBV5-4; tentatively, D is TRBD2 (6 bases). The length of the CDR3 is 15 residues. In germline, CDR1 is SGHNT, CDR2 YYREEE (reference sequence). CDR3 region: CASSLGLENTDTQYF. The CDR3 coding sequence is TGTGCCAGCAGTTTGGGACTCGAAAACACAGATACGCAGTATTTT.

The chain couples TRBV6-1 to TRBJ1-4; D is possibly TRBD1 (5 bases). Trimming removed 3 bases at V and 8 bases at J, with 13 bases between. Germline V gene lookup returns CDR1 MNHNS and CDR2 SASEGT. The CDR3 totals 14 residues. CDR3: CASSDLEGMEKLFF. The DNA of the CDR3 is TGTGCCAGCAGTGATCTGGAGGGGATGGAAAAACTGTTTTTT.

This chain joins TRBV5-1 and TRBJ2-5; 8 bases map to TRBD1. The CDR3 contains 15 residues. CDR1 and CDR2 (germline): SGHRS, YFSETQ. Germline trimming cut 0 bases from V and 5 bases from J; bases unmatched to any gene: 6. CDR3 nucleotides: TGCGCCAGCAGCTTGGGGACAGGGATTGGGGAGACCCAGTACTTC. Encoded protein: CASSLGTGIGETQYF.

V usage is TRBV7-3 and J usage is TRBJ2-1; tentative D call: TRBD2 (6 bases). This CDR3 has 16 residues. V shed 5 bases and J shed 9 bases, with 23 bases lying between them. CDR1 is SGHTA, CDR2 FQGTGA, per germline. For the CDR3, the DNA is TGTGCCAGCAGCCCTCTCCCTGTAGCGAGGGAGGCTGAGCAGTTCTTC. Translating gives CASSPLPVAREAEQFF. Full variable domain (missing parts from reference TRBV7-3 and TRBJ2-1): GAGVSQTPSNKVTEKGKYVELRCDPISGHTALYWYRQSLGQGPEFLIYFQGTGAADDSGLPNDRFFAVRPEGSVSTLKIQRTERGDSAVYLCASSPLPVAREAEQFFGPGTRLTVL.

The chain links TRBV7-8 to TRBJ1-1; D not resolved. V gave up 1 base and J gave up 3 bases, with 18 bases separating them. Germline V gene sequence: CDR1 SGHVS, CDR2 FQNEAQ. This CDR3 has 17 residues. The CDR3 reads CASSLVGDRRLYTEAFF. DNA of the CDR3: TGTGCCAGCAGCTTAGTGGGAGACCGTCGCCTGTACACTGAAGCTTTCTTT.

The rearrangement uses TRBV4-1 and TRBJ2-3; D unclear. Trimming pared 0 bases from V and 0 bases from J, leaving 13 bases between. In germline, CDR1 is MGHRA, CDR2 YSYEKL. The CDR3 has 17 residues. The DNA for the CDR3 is TGCGCCAGCAGCCAAGAATGGCAGGCCCTTAGCACAGATACGCAGTATTTT. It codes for CASSQEWQALSTDTQYF.

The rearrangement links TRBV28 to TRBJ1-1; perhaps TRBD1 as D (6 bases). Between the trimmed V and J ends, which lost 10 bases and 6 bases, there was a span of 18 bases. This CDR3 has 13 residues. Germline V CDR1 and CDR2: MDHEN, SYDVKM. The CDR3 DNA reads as TGTGCCACCCCCGGGGAGGGGGGGGCTGAAGCTTTCTTT. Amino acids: CATPGEGGAEAFF.

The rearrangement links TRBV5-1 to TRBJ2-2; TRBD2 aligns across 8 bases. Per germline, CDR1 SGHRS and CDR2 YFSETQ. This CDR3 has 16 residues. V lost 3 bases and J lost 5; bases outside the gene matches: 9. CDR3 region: CASSSPGGPRTGELFF. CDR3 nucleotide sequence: TGCGCCAGCAGCTCACCGGGAGGGCCGAGAACCGGGGAGCTGTTTTTT.

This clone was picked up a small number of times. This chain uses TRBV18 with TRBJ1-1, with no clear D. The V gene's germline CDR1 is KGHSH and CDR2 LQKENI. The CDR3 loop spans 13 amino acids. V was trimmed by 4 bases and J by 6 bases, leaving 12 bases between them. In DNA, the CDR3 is TGTGCCAGCTCACGGGAGAGTAGGTCTGAAGCTTTCTTT. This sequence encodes CASSRESRSEAFF.

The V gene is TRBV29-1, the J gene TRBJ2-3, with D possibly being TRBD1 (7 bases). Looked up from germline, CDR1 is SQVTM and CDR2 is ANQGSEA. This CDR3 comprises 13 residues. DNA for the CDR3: TGCACAGGAGGGGGCGGACTCACAGATACGCAGTATTTT. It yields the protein CTGGGGLTDTQYF.

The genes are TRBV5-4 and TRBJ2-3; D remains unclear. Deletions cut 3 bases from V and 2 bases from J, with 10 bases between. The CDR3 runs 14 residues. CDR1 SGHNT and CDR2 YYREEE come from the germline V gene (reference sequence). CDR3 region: CASSSYRYTDTQYF. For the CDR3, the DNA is TGTGCCAGCAGCTCCTACAGATACACAGATACGCAGTATTTT.

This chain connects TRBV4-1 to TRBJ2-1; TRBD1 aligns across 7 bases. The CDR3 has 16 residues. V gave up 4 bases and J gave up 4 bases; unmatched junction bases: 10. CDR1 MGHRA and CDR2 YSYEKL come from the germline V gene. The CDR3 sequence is CASSLLIDREYNEQFF. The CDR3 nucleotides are TGCGCCAGCAGCCTCCTGATCGACAGGGAGTACAATGAGCAGTTCTTC.

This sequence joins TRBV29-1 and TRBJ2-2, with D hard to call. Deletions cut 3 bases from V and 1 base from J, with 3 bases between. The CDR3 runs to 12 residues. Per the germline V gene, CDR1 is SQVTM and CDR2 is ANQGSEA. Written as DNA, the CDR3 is TGCAGCGTTGATCGGAACACCGGGGAGCTGTTTTTT. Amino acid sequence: CSVDRNTGELFF.

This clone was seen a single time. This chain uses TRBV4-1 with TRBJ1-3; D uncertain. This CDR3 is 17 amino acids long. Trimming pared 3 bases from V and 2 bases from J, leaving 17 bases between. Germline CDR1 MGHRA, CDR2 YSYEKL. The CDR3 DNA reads TGCGCCAGCAGCCAGCTCTACTATATCGTGGCTGGAAACACCATATATTTT. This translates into CASSQLYYIVAGNTIYF.

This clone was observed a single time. The CDR3 spells CSVGIEGYTDTQYF. The CDR3 coding sequence is TGCAGCGTTGGAATTGAGGGCTACACAGATACGCAGTATTTT. This sequence joins TRBV29-1 and TRBJ2-3, with D possibly matching TRBD2 (5 bases). The germline gives CDR1 SQVTM, CDR2 ANQGSEA. V was cut by 4 bases and J by 2 bases, with 13 bases left in between. CDR3 length equals 14 residues.